A single sample gave rise to the 26 T cell receptor beta chains below, sequenced in a study of monozygotic twins with inflammatory bowel disease. No DNA is given; TCRdb re-called the 5' RACE reads and lists each CDR3 protein once. The sample table sets out about 300,000 distinct CDR3 sequences. Sequences were obtained from blood. The receptors derive from a human donor with ulcerative colitis or Crohn's disease, or a healthy co-twin of an affected twin (not recorded which).

This sequence joins TRBV7-2 and TRBJ2-5; without DNA, the TCRdb call of TRBD2 cannot be checked. This CDR3 contains 17 residues. The germline V gene has CDR1 SGHTA and CDR2 FQGNSA. This CDR3 reads CASSLARIAGVQETQYF. The full variable domain, with the rest looked up from reference TRBV7-2 and TRBJ2-5, is GAGVSQSPSNKVTEKGKDVELRCDPISGHTALYWYRQSLGQGLEFLIYFQGNSAPDKSGLPSDRFSAERTGGSVSTLTIQRTQQEDSAVYLCASSLARIAGVQETQYFGPGTRLLVL.

The chain combines TRBV30 with TRBJ1-1; lacking DNA, the TRBD1 call made by TCRdb goes unchecked. The CDR3 has 13 residues. Germline lookup yields CDR1 GTSNPN and CDR2 SVGIG (reference sequence). The CDR3 region is CAWSVQGDAEAFF.

The chain recombines TRBV20-1 with TRBJ2-5; TCRdb calls TRBD2, which cannot be checked without DNA. The CDR3 contains 14 residues. CDR1 and CDR2 from the germline V gene are DFQATT and SNEGSKA (reference sequence). The CDR3 region is CSALKRGVQETQYF.

The chain uses TRBV24-1 and TRBJ2-2; TCRdb names TRBD1, which stays unverified in the absence of DNA. From germline, CDR1 is KGHDR and CDR2 SFDVKD. The CDR3 is made up of 15 amino acids. The CDR3 loop reads CATSDAGSPPGELFF.

The rearrangement joins TRBV4-1 to TRBJ2-7; TCRdb calls TRBD1, which cannot be checked without DNA. The CDR3 length is 13 residues. Germline values: CDR1 MGHRA, CDR2 YSYEKL. CDR3 region: CASSWTGAAEQYF.

The J gene is TRBJ1-5, the V gene TRBV10-3; TCRdb's assignment of TRBD1 cannot be checked, as there is no DNA. The CDR3 consists of 14 residues. Germline V lookup: CDR1 ENHRY, CDR2 SYGVKD. CDR3 sequence: CAISELGTEGIQHF.

The V and J genes are TRBV20-1 and TRBJ1-2; with no DNA, the TCRdb D assignment of TRBD1 cannot be verified. CDR3 length: 15 amino acids. CDR1 DFQATT and CDR2 SNEGSKA come from the germline V gene (reference sequence). CDR3 sequence reads: CSAHDRGRGDYGYTF.

The V call is TRBV3-1, the J call TRBJ2-7. The CDR3 runs 13 residues. The germline gives CDR1 LGHDT, CDR2 YNNKEL (reference sequence). The CDR3 spells CASSRQVTYEQYF.

This rearrangement joins TRBV27 to TRBJ2-1; TCRdb names TRBD1, which stays unverified in the absence of DNA. Germline V gives CDR1 MNHEY, CDR2 SMNVEV (reference sequence). This CDR3 region has 13 residues. The CDR3 reads CASSLAAGDEQFF.

The CDR3 region is CSARTGDNYGYTF. The chain is built from TRBV29-1 and TRBJ1-2; the D call of TRBD1 rests on TCRdb alone, since no DNA is present to check it. This CDR3 region has 13 residues. Germline V gene data show CDR1 as SQVTM and CDR2 as ANQGSEA.

The genes are TRBV28 and TRBJ2-2; the TRBD1 assignment by TCRdb is unverifiable without DNA. The CDR3 is made up of 14 amino acids. Germline CDR1 and CDR2: MDHEN and SYDVKM. The CDR3 loop reads CASYRGHGTGELFF.

J is TRBJ1-1 and V is TRBV19; TCRdb lists TRBD1, though no DNA is available to test this call. Germline V gene lookup returns CDR1 LNHDA and CDR2 SQIVND (reference sequence). The CDR3 length is 15 residues. This CDR3 reads CATKTGTGGSTEAFF.

The chain joins TRBV4-3 to TRBJ2-1; the TRBD1 assignment by TCRdb is unverifiable without DNA. CDR1 is LGHNA and CDR2 is YSLEER in the germline V gene. The CDR3 covers 15 residues. CDR3 residues: CASSQPGTPTLKLFF.

The chain joins TRBV28 to TRBJ1-5; with no DNA, the TCRdb D assignment of TRBD1 cannot be verified. The CDR3 sequence is 13 residues long. CDR1 is MDHEN, CDR2 SYDVKM, per germline. CDR3 amino acids: CASRTGYNQPQHF. The full variable domain, with the rest looked up from reference TRBV28 and TRBJ1-5, is DVKVTQSSRYLVKRTGEKVFLECVQDMDHENMFWYRQDPGLGLRLIYFSYDVKMKEKGDIPEGYSVSREKKERFSLILESASTNQTSMYLCASRTGYNQPQHFGDGTRLSIL.

The chain carries TRBV30 and TRBJ2-3; TCRdb's D call of TRBD2 is untestable without DNA. The CDR3 is 12 residues long. The germline gives CDR1 GTSNPN, CDR2 SVGIG (reference sequence). CDR3 loop: CAWSPPGDTQYF.

The gene calls are TRBV3-1 and TRBJ1-1. CDR3 length equals 12 residues. Per the germline V gene, CDR1 is LGHDT and CDR2 is YNNKEL (reference sequence). CDR3 sequence: CASSQTVTEAFF.

The V and J genes are TRBV7-2 and TRBJ1-1. Germline V lookup: CDR1 SGHTA, CDR2 FQGNSA. The CDR3 runs to 16 residues. This CDR3 is CASSPRGGVLYTEAFF.

The CDR3 sequence is CATSRTKTYNEQFF. The V call is TRBV15, the J call TRBJ2-1. In germline, CDR1 is LNHNV, CDR2 YYDKDF (reference sequence). The CDR3 spans 14 residues.

The CDR3 loop reads CASSSRGTAGSYNEQFF. This sequence joins TRBV5-5 and TRBJ2-1; as DNA is missing, the TRBD2 call by TCRdb cannot be tested. Germline values: CDR1 SGHKS, CDR2 YYEKEE (reference sequence). The CDR3 length is 17 residues.

The chain combines TRBV5-1 with TRBJ2-1. CDR3 length: 11 residues. CDR1 and CDR2 (germline): SGHRS, YFSETQ. CDR3: CASSLVAEQFF.

V and J are TRBV30 and TRBJ2-7. The CDR3 spans 11 residues. In germline, CDR1 is GTSNPN, CDR2 SVGIG (reference sequence). CDR3 protein: CAWSAKNEQYF. Supplemented by reference TRBV30 and TRBJ2-7, the full variable domain reads SQTIHQWPATLVQPVGSPLSLECTVEGTSNPNLYWYRQAAGRGLQLLFYSVGIGQISSEVPQNLSASRPQDRQFILSSKKLLLSDSGFYLCAWSAKNEQYFGPGTRLTVT.

The gene calls are TRBV15 and TRBJ2-1; TCRdb calls TRBD2, which cannot be checked without DNA. Germline-derived CDR1 and CDR2 are LNHNV and YYDKDF (reference sequence). The CDR3 extends over 15 amino acids. The CDR3 here is CATSRGTSGSNEQFF.

The rearrangement joins TRBV4-3 to TRBJ2-7; TCRdb's D call of TRBD1 is untestable without DNA. The CDR3 has 15 amino acids. Germline V gene data show CDR1 as LGHNA and CDR2 as YSLEER. The CDR3 protein is CASSQDWDRGYEQYF.

The chain uses TRBV10-3 and TRBJ2-3; the D call from TCRdb, TRBD2, cannot be confirmed without DNA. The CDR3 totals 16 residues. Germline V CDR1 and CDR2: ENHRY, SYGVKD. The CDR3: CAISVDFDQEEGTQYF.

This chain joins TRBV12-3 or TRBV12-4 and TRBJ1-2; the D gene TCRdb calls, TRBD1, cannot be checked with no DNA. This CDR3 region has 14 residues. CDR3 sequence: CASSFFQGSSGYTF.

CDR3 loop: CASSTRGSLAANEQFF. The rearrangement uses TRBV13 and TRBJ2-1; as DNA is missing, the TRBD1 call by TCRdb cannot be tested. CDR3 length: 16 amino acids. CDR1 is PRHDT, CDR2 FYEKMQ, per germline (reference sequence). Full variable domain (outside the CDR3, taken from reference TRBV13 and TRBJ2-1): AAGVIQSPRHLIKEKRETATLKCYPIPRHDTVYWYQQGPGQDPQFLISFYEKMQSDKGSIPDRFSAQQFSDYHSELNMSSLELGDSALYFCASSTRGSLAANEQFFGPGTRLTVL.